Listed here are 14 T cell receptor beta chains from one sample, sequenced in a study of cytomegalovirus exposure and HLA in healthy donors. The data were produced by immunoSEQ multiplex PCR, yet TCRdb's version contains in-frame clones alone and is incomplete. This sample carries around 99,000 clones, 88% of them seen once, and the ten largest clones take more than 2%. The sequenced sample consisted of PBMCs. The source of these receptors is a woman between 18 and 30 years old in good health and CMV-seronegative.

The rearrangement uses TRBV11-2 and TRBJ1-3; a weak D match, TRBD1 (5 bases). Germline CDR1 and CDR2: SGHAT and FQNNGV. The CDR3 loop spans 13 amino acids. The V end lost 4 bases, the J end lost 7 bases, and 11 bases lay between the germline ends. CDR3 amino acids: CASSSSGGNTIYF. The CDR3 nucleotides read TGTGCCAGCAGCTCCTCGGGGGGGAACACCATATATTTT.

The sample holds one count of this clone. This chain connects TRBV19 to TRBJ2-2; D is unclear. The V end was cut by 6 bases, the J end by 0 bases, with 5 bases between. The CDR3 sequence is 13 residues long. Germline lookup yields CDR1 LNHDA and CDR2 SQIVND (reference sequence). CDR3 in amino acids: CASSYSNTGELFF. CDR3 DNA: TGTGCCAGTAGCTATTCGAACACCGGGGAGCTGTTTTTT.

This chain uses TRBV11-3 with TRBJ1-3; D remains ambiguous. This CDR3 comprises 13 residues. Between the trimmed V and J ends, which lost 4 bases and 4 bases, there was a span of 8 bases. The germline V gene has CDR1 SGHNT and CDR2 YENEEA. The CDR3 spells CASSSPRGNTIYF. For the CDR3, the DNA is TGTGCCAGCAGCTCCCCCAGGGGAAACACCATATATTTT.

The CDR3 spells CASSFGGNTEAFF. In DNA form, the CDR3 reads TGTGCCAGCAGCTTCGGGGGGAACACTGAAGCTTTCTTT. V gene TRBV7-9 combines with J gene TRBJ1-1; perhaps TRBD1 as D (5 bases). Between the trimmed V and J ends, which lost 3 bases and 1 base, there was a span of 6 bases. CDR1 is SEHNR, CDR2 FQNEAQ, per germline (reference sequence). The CDR3 length is 13 residues.

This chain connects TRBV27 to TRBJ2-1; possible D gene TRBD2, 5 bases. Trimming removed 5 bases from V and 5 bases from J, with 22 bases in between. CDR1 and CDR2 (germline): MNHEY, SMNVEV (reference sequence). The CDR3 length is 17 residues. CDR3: CASSRHLLNPGNNEQFF. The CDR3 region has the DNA TGTGCCAGCAGTCGGCACCTACTAAACCCGGGGAACAATGAGCAGTTCTTC.

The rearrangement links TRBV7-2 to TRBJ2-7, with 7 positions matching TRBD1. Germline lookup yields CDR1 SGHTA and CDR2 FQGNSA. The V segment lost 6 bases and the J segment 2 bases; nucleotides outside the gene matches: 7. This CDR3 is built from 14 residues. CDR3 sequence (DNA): TGTGCCAGCAGGGCCCGACAGGGTGCCTACGAGCAGTACTTC. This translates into CASRARQGAYEQYF.

The CDR3 DNA reads as TGTGCCAGCAGCTCGGCGACAGGGCAGGCAGGGACCGGGGAGCTGTTTTTT. This codes for CASSSATGQAGTGELFF. The chain employs TRBV11-3 and TRBJ2-2; 7 bases line up with TRBD1. The CDR3 covers 17 residues. With 4 bases clipped from V and 5 bases from J, the junction kept 13 bases outside the gene matches. From germline, CDR1 is SGHNT and CDR2 YENEEA.

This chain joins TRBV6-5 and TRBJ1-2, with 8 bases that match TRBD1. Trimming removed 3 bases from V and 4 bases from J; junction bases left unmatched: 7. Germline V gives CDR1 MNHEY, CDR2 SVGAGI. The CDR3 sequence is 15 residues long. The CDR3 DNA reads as TGTGCCAGCAGTTATGGAGGGACAGGTTCCTATGGCTACACCTTC. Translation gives CASSYGGTGSYGYTF.

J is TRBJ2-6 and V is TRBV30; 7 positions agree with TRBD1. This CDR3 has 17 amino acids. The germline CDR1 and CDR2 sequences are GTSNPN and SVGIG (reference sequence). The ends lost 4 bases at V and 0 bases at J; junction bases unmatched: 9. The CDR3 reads CAWMGQPILSGANVLTF. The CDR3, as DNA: TGTGCCTGGATGGGACAGCCAATACTCTCTGGGGCCAACGTCCTGACTTTC. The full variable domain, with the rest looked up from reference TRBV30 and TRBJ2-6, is SQTIHQWPATLVQPVGSPLSLECTVEGTSNPNLYWYRQAAGRGLQLLFYSVGIGQISSEVPQNLSASRPQDRQFILSSKKLLLSDSGFYLCAWMGQPILSGANVLTFGAGSRLTVL.

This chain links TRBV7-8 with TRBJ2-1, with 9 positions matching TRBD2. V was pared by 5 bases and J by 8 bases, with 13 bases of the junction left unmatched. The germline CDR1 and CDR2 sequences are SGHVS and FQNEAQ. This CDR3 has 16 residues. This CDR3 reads CASSPPRAGGLDEQFF. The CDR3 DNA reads TGTGCCAGCAGCCCCCCGCGCGCGGGGGGGCTGGATGAGCAGTTCTTC.

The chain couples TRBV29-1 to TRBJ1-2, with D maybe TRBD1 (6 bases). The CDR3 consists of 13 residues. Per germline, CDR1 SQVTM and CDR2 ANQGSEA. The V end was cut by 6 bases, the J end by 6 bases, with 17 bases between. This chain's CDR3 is CSVAIRTENGYTF. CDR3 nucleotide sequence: TGCAGCGTCGCCATCCGGACAGAAAATGGCTACACCTTC.

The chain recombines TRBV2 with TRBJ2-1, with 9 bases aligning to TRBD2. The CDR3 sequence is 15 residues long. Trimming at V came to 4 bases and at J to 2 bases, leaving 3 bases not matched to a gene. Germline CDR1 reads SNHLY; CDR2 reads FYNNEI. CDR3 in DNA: TGTGCCAGCAGTGGCGGGAGGGCCACCTACAATGAGCAGTTCTTC. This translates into CASSGGRATYNEQFF.

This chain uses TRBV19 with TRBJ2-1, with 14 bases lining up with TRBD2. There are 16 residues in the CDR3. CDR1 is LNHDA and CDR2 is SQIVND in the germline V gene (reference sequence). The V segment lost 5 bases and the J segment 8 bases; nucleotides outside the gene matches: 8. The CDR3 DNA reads TGTGCCAGTAGTGGACTAGCGGGGGGTCTGCTCTATGAGCAGTTCTTC. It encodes CASSGLAGGLLYEQFF. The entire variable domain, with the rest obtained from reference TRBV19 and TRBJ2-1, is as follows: DGGITQSPKYLFRKEGQNVTLSCEQNLNHDAMYWYRQDPGQGLRLIYYSQIVNDFQKGDIAEGYSVSREKKESFPLTVTSAQKNPTAFYLCASSGLAGGLLYEQFFGPGTRLTVL.

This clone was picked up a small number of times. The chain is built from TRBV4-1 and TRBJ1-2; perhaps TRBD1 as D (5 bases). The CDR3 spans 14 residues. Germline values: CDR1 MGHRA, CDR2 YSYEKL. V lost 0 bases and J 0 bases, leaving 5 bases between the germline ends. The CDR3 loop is CASSQEGANYGYTF. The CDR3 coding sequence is TGCGCCAGCAGCCAAGAAGGGGCTAACTATGGCTACACCTTC.